What follows are 7 T cell receptor beta chains derived from one specimen sequenced in a study of CD8+CD57+ T cells in acquired aplastic anemia. Genomic DNA provided the template from which TCR beta VDJ and CDR3 profiles were obtained. From the reads, TCRdb called clonotypes with MiXCR, one entry per CDR3 protein. Of about 130,000 distinct CDR3 sequences listed, 41% are singletons. The sequencing input was sorted CD4+, CD8+, or CD8+CD57+ T cells (not recorded which) from PBMCs. These receptors all stem from a human donor in good health, serving as a control.

Regarding this clonotype: Mismatch with germline at one junction end may stem from a read error. The chain carries TRBV24-1 and TRBJ2-5; 8 bases line up with TRBD2. The CDR3 has 16 amino acids. Germline CDR1 is KGHDR and CDR2 is SFDVKD. The CDR3 spells CATSDSGTSVPETQCF. The CDR3 bases are TGTGCCACCAGTGATTCGGGGACTAGTGTTCCGGAGACCCAGTGCTTC.

To note about this clonotype: The CDR3 ends on some other residue instead of the conserved phenylalanine or tryptophan, so this is likely a read error. Because the CDR3's place on the DNA is in doubt, the DNA is left out and the CDR3 is given as listed by TCRdb. The rearrangement uses TRBV24-1 and TRBJ2-6. Germline V CDR1 and CDR2: KGHDR, SFDVKD. The CDR3 is 8 amino acids in total, end residues counted. The CDR3 sequence is CATSDPTS.

This clonotype occurred once. The chain couples TRBV7-8 to TRBJ2-3; no definite D call. CDR3 length: 14 residues. V lost 5 bases, J lost 2 bases, and 11 bases lay in between. The germline V gene encodes CDR1 SGHVS and CDR2 FQNEAQ. CDR3 in DNA: TGTGCCAGCAGCCTCCTCCACGACACAGATACGCAGTATTTT. It is translated as CASSLLHDTDTQYF.

This clonotype was observed many times. The chain has TRBV19 and TRBJ1-2, with no clear D. Trimming took 0 bases from V and 2 from J, leaving 7 bases between them. The germline V gene encodes CDR1 LNHDA and CDR2 SQIVND (reference sequence). This CDR3 contains 14 residues. The CDR3 loop reads CASSIEGMNYGYTF. The CDR3 DNA follows: TGTGCCAGTAGTATAGAGGGGATGAACTATGGCTACACCTTC.

J is TRBJ2-7 and V is TRBV7-2; no reliable D call. CDR1 is SGHTA and CDR2 is FQGNSA in the germline V gene. The V end was cut by 3 bases, the J end by 4 bases, with 10 bases between. This CDR3 spans 13 amino acids. The DNA of the CDR3 is TGTGCCAGCAGCTTCCAGGTCAAATACGAGCAGTACTTC. Amino acids: CASSFQVKYEQYF.

The rearrangement joins TRBV5-1 to TRBJ2-7, with D uncertain. The CDR3 sequence is 13 residues long. Trimming removed 0 bases from V and 5 bases from J, with 9 bases in between. Germline loops: CDR1 SGHRS, CDR2 YFSETQ. This CDR3 reads CASSLEGLNEQYF. The CDR3 nucleotides read TGCGCCAGCAGCTTGGAGGGTCTCAACGAGCAGTACTTC.

This sequence joins TRBV18 and TRBJ1-4; no clear D. This CDR3 is 14 amino acids long. From germline, CDR1 is KGHSH and CDR2 LQKENI. The ends were cut back, 4 bases at V and 3 bases at J, with 9 bases in the middle. In nucleotides, the CDR3 is TGTGCCAGCTCACTAACCGGGGCTAATGAAAAACTGTTTTTT. Its protein is CASSLTGANEKLFF. Drawing the rest from reference TRBV18 and TRBJ1-4, the complete variable domain is NAGVMQNPRHLVRRRGQEARLRCSPMKGHSHVYWYRQLPEEGLKFMVYLQKENIIDESGMPKERFSAEFPKEGPSILRIQQVVRGDSAAYFCASSLTGANEKLFFGSGTQLSVL.